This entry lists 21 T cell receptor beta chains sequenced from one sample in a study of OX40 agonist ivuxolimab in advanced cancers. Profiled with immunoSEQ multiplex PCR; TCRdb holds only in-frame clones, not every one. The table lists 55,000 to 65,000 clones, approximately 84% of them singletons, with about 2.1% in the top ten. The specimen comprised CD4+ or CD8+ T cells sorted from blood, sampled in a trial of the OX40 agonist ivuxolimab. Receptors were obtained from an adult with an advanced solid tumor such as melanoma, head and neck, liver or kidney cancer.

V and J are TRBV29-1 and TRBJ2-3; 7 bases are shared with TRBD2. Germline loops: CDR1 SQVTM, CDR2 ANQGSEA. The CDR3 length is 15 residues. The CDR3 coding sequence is TGCAGTGGGTGTTGGCGGGAGAGGGGAACAGATACGCAGTATTTT. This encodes CSGCWRERGTDTQYF.

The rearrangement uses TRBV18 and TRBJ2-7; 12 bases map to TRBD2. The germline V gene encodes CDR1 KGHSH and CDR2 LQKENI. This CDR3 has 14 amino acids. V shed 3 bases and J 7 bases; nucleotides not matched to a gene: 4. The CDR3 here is CASSPASGGAEQYF. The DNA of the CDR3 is TGTGCCAGCTCACCGGCTAGCGGGGGGGCTGAGCAGTACTTC.

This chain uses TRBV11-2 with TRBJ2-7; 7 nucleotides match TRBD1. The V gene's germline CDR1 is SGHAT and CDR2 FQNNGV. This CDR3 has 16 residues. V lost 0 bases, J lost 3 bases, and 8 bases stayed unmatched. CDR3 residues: CASSLDGAGGIYEQYF. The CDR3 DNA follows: TGTGCCAGCAGCTTAGATGGGGCAGGGGGTATCTACGAGCAGTACTTC.

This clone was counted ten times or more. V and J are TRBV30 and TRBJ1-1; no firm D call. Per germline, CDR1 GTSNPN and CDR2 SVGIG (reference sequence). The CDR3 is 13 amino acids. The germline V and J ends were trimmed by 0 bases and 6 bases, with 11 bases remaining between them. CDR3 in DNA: TGTGCCTGGAGTGTACGGTCGGACGCTGAAGCTTTCTTT. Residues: CAWSVRSDAEAFF.

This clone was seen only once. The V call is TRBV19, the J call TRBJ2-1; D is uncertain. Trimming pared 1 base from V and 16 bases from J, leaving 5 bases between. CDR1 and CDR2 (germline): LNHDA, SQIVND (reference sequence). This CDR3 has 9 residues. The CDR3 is CASSIVGFF. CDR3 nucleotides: TGTGCCAGTAGTATAGTGGGATTCTTC.

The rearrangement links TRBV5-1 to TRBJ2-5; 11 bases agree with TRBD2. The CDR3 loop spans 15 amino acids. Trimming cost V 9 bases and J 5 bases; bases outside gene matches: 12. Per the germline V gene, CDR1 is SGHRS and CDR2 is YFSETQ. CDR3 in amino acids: CAIDQTSGVGETQYF. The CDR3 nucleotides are TGCGCCATCGATCAGACTAGCGGGGTCGGTGAGACCCAGTACTTC.

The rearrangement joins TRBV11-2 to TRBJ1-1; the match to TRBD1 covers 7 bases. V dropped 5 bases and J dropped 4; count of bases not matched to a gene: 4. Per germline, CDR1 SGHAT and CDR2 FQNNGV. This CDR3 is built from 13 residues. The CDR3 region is CASSKRQGTEAFF. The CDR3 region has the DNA TGTGCCAGCAGCAAGAGACAGGGCACTGAAGCTTTCTTT.

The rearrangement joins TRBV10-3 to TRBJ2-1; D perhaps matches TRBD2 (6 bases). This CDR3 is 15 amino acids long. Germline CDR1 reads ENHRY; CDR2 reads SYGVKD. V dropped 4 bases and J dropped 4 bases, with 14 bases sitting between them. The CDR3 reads CAISAGGLSYNEQFF. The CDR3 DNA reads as TGTGCCATCAGTGCTGGGGGACTCTCATACAATGAGCAGTTCTTC.

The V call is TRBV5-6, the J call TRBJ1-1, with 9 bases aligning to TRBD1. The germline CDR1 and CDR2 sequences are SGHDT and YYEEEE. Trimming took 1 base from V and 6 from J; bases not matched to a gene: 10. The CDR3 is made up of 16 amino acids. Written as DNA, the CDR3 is TGTGCCAGCAGCTTGTTTACAGGGGGCGCACCCCCTGAAGCTTTCTTT. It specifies CASSLFTGGAPPEAFF.

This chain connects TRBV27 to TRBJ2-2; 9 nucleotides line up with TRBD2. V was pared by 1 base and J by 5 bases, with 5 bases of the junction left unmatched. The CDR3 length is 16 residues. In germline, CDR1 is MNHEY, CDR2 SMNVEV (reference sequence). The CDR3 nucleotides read TGTGCCAGCAGTTTATATGGTAGCGGGGGAACCGGGGAGCTGTTTTTT. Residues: CASSLYGSGGTGELFF.

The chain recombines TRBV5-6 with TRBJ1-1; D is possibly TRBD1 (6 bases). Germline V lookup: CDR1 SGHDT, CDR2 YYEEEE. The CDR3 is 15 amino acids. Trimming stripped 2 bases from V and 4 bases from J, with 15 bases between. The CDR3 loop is CASSLDGGPGTEAFF. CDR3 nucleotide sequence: TGTGCCAGCAGCTTAGATGGGGGCCCGGGCACTGAAGCTTTCTTT.

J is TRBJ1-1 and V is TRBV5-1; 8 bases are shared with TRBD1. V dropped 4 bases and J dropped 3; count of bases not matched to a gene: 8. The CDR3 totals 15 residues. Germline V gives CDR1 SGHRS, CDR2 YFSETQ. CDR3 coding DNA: TGCGCCAGCAGCCACGGACAGGGCGTTGACACTGAAGCTTTCTTT. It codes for CASSHGQGVDTEAFF.

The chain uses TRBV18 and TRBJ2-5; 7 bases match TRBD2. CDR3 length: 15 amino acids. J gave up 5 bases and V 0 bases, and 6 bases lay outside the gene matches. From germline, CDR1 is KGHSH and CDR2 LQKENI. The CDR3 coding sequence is TGTGCCAGCTCACCACCTAGCGGGCGCGAGGAGACCCAGTACTTC. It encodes CASSPPSGREETQYF. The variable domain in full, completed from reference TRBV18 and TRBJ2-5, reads NAGVMQNPRHLVRRRGQEARLRCSPMKGHSHVYWYRQLPEEGLKFMVYLQKENIIDESGMPKERFSAEFPKEGPSILRIQQVVRGDSAAYFCASSPPSGREETQYFGPGTRLLVL.

The CDR3 sequence is CASSEFSGEDEQFF. Here the CDR3 DNA reads TGTGCCAGCAGTGAATTTTCAGGGGAAGATGAGCAGTTCTTC. The V and J genes are TRBV25-1 and TRBJ2-1, with D possibly TRBD1 on 6 matching bases. Germline assignment: CDR1 MGHDK and CDR2 SYGVNS. V gave up 1 base and J gave up 8 bases, with 12 bases separating them. The CDR3 length is 14 residues.

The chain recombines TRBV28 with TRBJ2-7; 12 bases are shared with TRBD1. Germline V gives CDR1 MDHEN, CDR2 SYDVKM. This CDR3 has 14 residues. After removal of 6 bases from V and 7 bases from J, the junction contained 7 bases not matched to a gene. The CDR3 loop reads CASSSGTGGGEQYF. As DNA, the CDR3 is TGTGCCAGCAGCTCCGGGACAGGGGGCGGGGAGCAGTACTTC.

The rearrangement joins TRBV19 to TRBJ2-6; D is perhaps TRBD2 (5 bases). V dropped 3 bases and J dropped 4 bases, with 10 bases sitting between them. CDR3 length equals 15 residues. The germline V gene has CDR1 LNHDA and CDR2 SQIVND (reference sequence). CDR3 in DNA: TGTGCCAGTAGTATTTTGCGGGCCGGGGCCAACGTCCTGACTTTC. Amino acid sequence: CASSILRAGANVLTF. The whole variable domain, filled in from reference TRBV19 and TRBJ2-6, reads DGGITQSPKYLFRKEGQNVTLSCEQNLNHDAMYWYRQDPGQGLRLIYYSQIVNDFQKGDIAEGYSVSREKKESFPLTVTSAQKNPTAFYLCASSILRAGANVLTFGAGSRLTVL.

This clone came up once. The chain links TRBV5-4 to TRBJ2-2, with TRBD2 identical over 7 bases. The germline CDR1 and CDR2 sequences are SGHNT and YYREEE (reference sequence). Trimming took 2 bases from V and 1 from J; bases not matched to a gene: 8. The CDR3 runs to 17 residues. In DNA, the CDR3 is TGTGCCAGCAGCTTCCTTAGCGGGCGACGGAACACCGGGGAGCTGTTTTTT. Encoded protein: CASSFLSGRRNTGELFF.

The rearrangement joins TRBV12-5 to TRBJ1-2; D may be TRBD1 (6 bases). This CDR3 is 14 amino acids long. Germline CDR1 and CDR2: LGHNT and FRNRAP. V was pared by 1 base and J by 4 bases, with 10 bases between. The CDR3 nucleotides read TGTGCTAGTGGTTTGGACACAGGGTTCTATGGCTACACCTTC. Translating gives CASGLDTGFYGYTF.

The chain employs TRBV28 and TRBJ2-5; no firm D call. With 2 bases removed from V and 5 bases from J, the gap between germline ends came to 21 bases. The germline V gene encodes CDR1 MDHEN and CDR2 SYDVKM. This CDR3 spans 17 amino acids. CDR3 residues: CASSLTPSDGWSETQYF. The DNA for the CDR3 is TGTGCCAGCAGTTTAACCCCCTCCGACGGGTGGAGTGAGACCCAGTACTTC.

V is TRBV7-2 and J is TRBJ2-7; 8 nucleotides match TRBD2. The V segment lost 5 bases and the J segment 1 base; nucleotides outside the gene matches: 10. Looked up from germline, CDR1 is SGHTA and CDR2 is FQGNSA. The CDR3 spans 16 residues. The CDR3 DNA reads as TGTGCCAGCAGCCGGCGAGGCGGGGGGCTGTCCTACGAGCAGTACTTC. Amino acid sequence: CASSRRGGGLSYEQYF.

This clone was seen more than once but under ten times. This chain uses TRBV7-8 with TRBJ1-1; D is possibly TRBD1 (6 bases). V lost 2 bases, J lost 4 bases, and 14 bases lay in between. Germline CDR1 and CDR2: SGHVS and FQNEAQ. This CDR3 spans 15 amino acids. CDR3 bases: TGTGCCAGCAGCTTACCGGCAGGGGCAGGCACTGAAGCTTTCTTT. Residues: CASSLPAGAGTEAFF.